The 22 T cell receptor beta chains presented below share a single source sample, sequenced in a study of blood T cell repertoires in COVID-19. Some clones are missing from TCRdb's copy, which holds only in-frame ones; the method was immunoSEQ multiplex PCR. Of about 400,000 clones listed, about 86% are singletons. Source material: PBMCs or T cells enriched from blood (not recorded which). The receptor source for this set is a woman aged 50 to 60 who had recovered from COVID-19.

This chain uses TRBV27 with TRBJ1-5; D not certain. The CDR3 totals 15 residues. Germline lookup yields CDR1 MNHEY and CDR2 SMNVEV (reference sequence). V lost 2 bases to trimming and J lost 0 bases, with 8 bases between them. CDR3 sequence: CASSLVRDSNQPQHF. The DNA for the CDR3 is TGTGCCAGCAGTTTAGTTCGGGATAGCAATCAGCCCCAGCATTTT.

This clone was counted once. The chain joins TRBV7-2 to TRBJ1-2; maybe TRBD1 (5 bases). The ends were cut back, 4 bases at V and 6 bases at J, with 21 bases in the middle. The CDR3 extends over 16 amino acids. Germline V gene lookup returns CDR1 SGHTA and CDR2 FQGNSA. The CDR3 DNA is TGTGCCAGCAGCTCGCAACCAAATCCGGGACTCGATGGCTACACCTTC. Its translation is CASSSQPNPGLDGYTF.

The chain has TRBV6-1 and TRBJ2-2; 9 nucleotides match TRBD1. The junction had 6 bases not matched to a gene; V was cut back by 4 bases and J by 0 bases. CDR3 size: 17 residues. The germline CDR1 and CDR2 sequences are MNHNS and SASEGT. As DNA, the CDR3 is TGTGCCAGCAGTGTCTATGGGACAGGGACGAACACCGGGGAGCTGTTTTTT. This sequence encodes CASSVYGTGTNTGELFF.

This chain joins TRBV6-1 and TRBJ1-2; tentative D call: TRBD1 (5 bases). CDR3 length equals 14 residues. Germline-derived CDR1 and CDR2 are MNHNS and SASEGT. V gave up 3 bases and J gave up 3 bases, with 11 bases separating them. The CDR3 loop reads CASSDPWGDYGYTF. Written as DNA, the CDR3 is TGTGCCAGCAGTGACCCCTGGGGGGACTATGGCTACACCTTC.

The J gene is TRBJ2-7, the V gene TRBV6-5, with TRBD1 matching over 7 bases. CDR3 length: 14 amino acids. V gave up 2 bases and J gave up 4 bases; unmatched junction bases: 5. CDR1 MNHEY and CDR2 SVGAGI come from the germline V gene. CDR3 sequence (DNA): TGTGCCAGCAGTTACGACCGACAGGGTTACGAGCAGTACTTC. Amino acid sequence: CASSYDRQGYEQYF.

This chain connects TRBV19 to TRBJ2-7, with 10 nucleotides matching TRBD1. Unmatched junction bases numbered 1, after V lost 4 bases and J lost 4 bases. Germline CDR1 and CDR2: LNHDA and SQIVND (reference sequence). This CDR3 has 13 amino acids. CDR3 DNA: TGTGCCAGTAGTAGACAGGGGGCGTACGAGCAGTACTTC. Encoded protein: CASSRQGAYEQYF.

For the CDR3, the DNA is TGCGCCAGCAGCCAATCCGGGACAGGGGGAAACACCATATATTTT. It is translated as CASSQSGTGGNTIYF. The rearrangement joins TRBV4-1 to TRBJ1-3; 9 positions match TRBD1. This CDR3 is 15 amino acids long. V lost 2 bases and J lost 4; bases outside the gene matches: 3. From germline, CDR1 is MGHRA and CDR2 YSYEKL.

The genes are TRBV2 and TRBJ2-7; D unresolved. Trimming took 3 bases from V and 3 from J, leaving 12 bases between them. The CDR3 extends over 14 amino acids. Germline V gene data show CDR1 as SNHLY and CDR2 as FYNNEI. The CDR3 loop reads CASSDGGHFYEQYF. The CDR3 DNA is TGTGCCAGCAGTGATGGTGGCCATTTCTACGAGCAGTACTTC.

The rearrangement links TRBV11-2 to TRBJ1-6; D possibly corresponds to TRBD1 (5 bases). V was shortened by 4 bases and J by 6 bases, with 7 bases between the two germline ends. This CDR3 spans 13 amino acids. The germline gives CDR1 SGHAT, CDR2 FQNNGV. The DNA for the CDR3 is TGTGCCAGCAGCTGGGGCAGTAATTCACCCCTCCACTTT. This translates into CASSWGSNSPLHF.

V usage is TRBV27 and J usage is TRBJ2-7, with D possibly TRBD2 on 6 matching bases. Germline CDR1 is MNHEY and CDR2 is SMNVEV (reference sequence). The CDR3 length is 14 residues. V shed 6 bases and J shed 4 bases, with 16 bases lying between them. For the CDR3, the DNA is TGTGCCAGCAGCCTAACTAGCAGCGGATACGAGCAGTACTTC. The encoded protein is CASSLTSSGYEQYF.

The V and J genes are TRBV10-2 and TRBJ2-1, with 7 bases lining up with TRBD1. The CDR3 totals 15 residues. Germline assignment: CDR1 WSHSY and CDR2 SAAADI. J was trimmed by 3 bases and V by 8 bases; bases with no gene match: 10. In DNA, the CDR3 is TGCGCCAGCTCAAACAGGGGCCAAAGCTACAATGAGCAGTTCTTC. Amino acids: CASSNRGQSYNEQFF.

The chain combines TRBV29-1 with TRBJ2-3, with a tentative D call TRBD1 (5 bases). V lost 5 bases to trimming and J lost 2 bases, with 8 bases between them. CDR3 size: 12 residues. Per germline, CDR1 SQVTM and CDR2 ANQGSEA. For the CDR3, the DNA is TGCAGCGTTAACAGGTTCACAGATACGCAGTATTTT. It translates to CSVNRFTDTQYF.

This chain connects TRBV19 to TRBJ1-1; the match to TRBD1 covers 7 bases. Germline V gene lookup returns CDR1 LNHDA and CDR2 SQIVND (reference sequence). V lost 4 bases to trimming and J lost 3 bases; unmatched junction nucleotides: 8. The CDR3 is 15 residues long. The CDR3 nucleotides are TGTGCCAGTAGTAGGGACAGTAGGAGGGACACTGAAGCTTTCTTT. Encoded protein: CASSRDSRRDTEAFF.

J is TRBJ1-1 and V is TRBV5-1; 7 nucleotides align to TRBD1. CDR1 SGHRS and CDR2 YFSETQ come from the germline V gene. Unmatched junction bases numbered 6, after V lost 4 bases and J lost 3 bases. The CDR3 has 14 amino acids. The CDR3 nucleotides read TGCGCCAGCAGCGTACAGGGGTTTGACACTGAAGCTTTCTTT. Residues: CASSVQGFDTEAFF. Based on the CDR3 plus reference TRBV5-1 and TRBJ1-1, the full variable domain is KAGVTQTPRYLIKTRGQQVTLSCSPISGHRSVSWYQQTPGQGLQFLFEYFSETQRNKGNFPGRFSGRQFSNSRSEMNVSTLELGDSALYLCASSVQGFDTEAFFGQGTRLTVV.

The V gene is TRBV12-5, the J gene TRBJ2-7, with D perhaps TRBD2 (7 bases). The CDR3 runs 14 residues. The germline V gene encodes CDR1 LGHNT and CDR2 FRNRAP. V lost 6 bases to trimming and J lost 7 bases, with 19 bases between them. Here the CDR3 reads CASGGGGIGSEQYF. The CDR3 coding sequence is TGTGCTAGTGGGGGAGGGGGGATCGGGTCGGAGCAGTACTTC.

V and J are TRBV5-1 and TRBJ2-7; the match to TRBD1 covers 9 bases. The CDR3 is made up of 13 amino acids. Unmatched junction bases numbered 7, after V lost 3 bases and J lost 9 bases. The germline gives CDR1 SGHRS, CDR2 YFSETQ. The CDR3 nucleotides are TGCGCCAGCAGCTGGGGACAGGGCGGCCCGCAGTACTTC. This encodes CASSWGQGGPQYF.

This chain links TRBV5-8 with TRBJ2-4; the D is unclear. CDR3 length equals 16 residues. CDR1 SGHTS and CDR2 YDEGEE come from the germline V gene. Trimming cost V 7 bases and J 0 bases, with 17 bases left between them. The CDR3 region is CASAWRGSIAKNIQYF. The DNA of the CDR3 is TGTGCCAGCGCCTGGAGAGGATCCATAGCCAAAAACATTCAGTACTTC. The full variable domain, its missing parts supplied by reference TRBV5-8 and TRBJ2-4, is EAGVTQSPTHLIKTRGQQATLRCSPISGHTSVYWYQQALGLGLQFLLWYDEGEERNRGNFPPRFSGRQFPNYSSELNVNALELEDSALYLCASAWRGSIAKNIQYFGAGTRLSVL.

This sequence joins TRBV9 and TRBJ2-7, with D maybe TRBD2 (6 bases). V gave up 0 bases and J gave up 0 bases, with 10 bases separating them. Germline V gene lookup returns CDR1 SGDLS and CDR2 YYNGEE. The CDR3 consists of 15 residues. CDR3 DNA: TGTGCCAGCAGCGTAGTATTGCGGGGCTCCTACGAGCAGTACTTC. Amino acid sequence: CASSVVLRGSYEQYF.

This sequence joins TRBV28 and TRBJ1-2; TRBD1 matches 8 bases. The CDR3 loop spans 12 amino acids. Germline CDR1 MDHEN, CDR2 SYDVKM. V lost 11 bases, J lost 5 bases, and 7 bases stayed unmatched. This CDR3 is CAGQTGVYGYTF. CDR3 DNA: TGTGCCGGGCAGACAGGGGTTTATGGCTACACCTTC.

The chain's CDR3 is CASSSRTSGGTREQFF. The CDR3 DNA reads as TGTGCCAGCAGCTCCCGGACTAGCGGGGGGACCCGGGAGCAGTTCTTC. The chain joins TRBV7-2 to TRBJ2-1, with 14 positions matching TRBD2. With V trimmed by 4 bases and J by 10 bases, 9 bases remained unmatched. The CDR3 spans 16 residues. CDR1 SGHTA and CDR2 FQGNSA come from the germline V gene.

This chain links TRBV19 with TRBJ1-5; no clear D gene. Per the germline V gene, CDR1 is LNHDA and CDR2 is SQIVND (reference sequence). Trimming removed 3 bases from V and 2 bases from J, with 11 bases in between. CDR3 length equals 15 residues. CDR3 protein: CASSISPRGNQPQHF. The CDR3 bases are TGTGCCAGTAGTATTTCACCGCGGGGCAATCAGCCCCAGCATTTT. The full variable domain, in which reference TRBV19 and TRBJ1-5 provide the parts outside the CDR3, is DGGITQSPKYLFRKEGQNVTLSCEQNLNHDAMYWYRQDPGQGLRLIYYSQIVNDFQKGDIAEGYSVSREKKESFPLTVTSAQKNPTAFYLCASSISPRGNQPQHFGDGTRLSIL.

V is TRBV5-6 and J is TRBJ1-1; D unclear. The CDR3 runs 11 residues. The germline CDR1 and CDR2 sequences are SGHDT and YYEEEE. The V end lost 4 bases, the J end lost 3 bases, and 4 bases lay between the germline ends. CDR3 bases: TGTGCCAGCAGCAGAGACACTGAAGCTTTCTTT. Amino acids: CASSRDTEAFF.